This T cell receptor beta chain was observed in a study of Ad26.COV2.S vaccination and SARS-CoV-2 variants. Study context: By the intramuscular route, Ad26.COV2.S was given once, or twice 56 days apart. Study-level results: Those who received the vaccine showed greater spike-specific TCR breadth than those given placebo.

As to treatment: roughly 19 received Ad26.COV2.S at low or high dose, single or two shots; 5 received placebo; per-sample allocation not given. Each sample was drawn 63 days after the first injection (of vaccine or placebo). Wuhan-strain spike was delivered by a replication-incompetent Ad26 vector. For this clone: Its specificity is not known.

This CDR3 is 15 amino acids long. Germline-derived CDR1 and CDR2 are SGHTS and YDEGEE. Trimming cost V 4 bases and J 6 bases, with 16 bases left between them. This table comes from immunoSEQ multiplex PCR, and its TCRdb copy is limited to in-frame clones, with some not included. The sample yields roughly 410,000 clones, about 80% seen once. The sample consisted of peripheral blood, taken in a trial of Ad26.COV2.S vaccine versus placebo. The receptor comes from a person between 18 and 65 years old who received the Ad26.COV2.S COVID-19 vaccine or a placebo. The rearrangement links TRBV5-8 to TRBJ1-4; TRBD1 might be the D (5 bases). Written as DNA, the CDR3 is TGTGCCAGCAGCCCGGCGGGGACGGGCGATGAAAAACTGTTTTTT. It is translated as CASSPAGTGDEKLFF.